This T cell receptor (beta chain) was obtained from a study of ipilimumab plus nivolumab after autologous stem cell transplantation. There are 14 residues in the CDR3. From germline, CDR1 is GTSNPN and CDR2 SVGIG (reference sequence). With 4 bases removed from V and 7 bases from J, the gap between germline ends came to 16 bases. Assay used: immunoSEQ multiplex PCR; TCRdb lists only in-frame clones, some missing. Here the sample spans about 15,000 clones, around 68% being singletons. The source of this sequence is a male donor with diffuse large B-cell lymphoma. This rearrangement joins TRBV30 to TRBJ1-4; a possible D gene is TRBD1 (5 bases). Sequenced here: PBMCs, sampled in a trial of ipilimumab plus nivolumab as post-transplant consolidation. The CDR3 sequence is CAWNSPGRGEKLFF. The CDR3 DNA follows: TGTGCCTGGAATAGCCCGGGTAGGGGTGAAAAACTGTTTTTT.